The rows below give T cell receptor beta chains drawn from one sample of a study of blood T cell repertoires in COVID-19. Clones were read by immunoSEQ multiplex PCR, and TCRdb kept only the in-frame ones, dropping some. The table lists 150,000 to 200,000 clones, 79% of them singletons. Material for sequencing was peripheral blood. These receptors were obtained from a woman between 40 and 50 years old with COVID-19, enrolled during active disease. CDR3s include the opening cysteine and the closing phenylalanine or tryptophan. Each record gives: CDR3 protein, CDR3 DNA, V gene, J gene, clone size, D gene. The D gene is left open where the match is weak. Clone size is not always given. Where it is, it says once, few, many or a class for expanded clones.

CASSLIGLAGDYNEQFF	TGTGCCAGCAGCTTAATCGGACTAGCGGGGGACTACAATGAGCAGTTCTTC	TRBV9	TRBJ2-1	-	TRBD2
CASSYRSLGGHGYTF	TGTGCCAGCAGTTACCGCTCTCTCGGGGGTCATGGCTACACCTTC	TRBV6-5	TRBJ1-2	-	-
CASSLGAGDEQYF	TGTGCCAGCAGTCTTGGTGCAGGGGACGAGCAGTACTTC	TRBV2	TRBJ2-7	once	-
CASSPRGGAGDTQYF	TGTGCCAGCAGCCCCCGTGGAGGGGCAGGAGATACGCAGTATTTT	TRBV7-2	TRBJ2-3	many	-
CATSTSGRNNEQFF	TGTGCCACCAGTACTAGCGGGAGGAACAATGAGCAGTTCTTC	TRBV24-1	TRBJ2-1	-	TRBD2
CASTPGTDYGYTF	TGTGCCAGCACCCCGGGGACAGACTATGGCTACACCTTC	TRBV5-8	TRBJ1-2	-	TRBD1
CASSSRIRQGPETQYF	TGTGCCAGCAGTTCCCGGATTCGACAGGGGCCAGAGACCCAGTACTTC	TRBV6-2/TRBV6-3	TRBJ2-5	-	TRBD1
CASSLLAGGEKTQYF	TGCGCCAGCAGCTTATTAGCGGGAGGAGAAAAGACCCAGTACTTC	TRBV5-1	TRBJ2-5	-	TRBD2
CASSLPQGEQYF	TGTGCCAGCAGCTTGCCCCAGGGAGAGCAGTACTTC	TRBV5-4	TRBJ2-7	few	-
CASSGRDRANVLTF	TGTGCCAGCAGCGGCCGGGACAGGGCCAACGTCCTGACTTTC	TRBV7-2	TRBJ2-6	-	-
CASSEGTGKNTEAFF	TGCGCCAGCAGTGAGGGGACAGGGAAGAACACTGAAGCTTTCTTT	TRBV10-1	TRBJ1-1	-	TRBD1
CASNEIGEAFF	TGTGCCAGCAATGAGATCGGTGAAGCTTTCTTT	TRBV7-9	TRBJ1-1	-	-
CASSKEASGRAWGNEQFF	TGTGCCAGCAGCAAAGAGGCTAGCGGGAGGGCCTGGGGCAATGAGCAGTTCTTC	TRBV21-1	TRBJ2-1	-	-
CSVATSGPTDTQYF	TGCAGCGTTGCAACTAGCGGCCCCACAGATACGCAGTATTTT	TRBV29-1	TRBJ2-3	once	TRBD2
CAISEGQPEGYTF	TGTGCCATCAGTGAGGGACAGCCGGAAGGCTACACCTTC	TRBV10-3	TRBJ1-2	few	-
CASSQRGVRSSPLHF	TGTGCCAGCAGCCAAAGGGGCGTTAGGTCTTCACCCCTCCACTTT	TRBV14	TRBJ1-6	-	-
CASSLQGVETQYF	TGTGCCAGCAGCTTACAGGGGGTAGAGACCCAGTACTTC	TRBV5-6	TRBJ2-5	-	TRBD1
CASSRRDSGSYNEQFF	TGTGCCAGTAGTAGAAGGGACAGCGGCTCCTACAATGAGCAGTTCTTC	TRBV19	TRBJ2-1	-	TRBD1
CASRSTANNEKLFF	TGTGCCAGCAGGTCAACAGCTAATAATGAAAAACTGTTTTTT	TRBV5-6	TRBJ1-4	few	-
CASRGQGDEQFF	TGTGCCAGCAGGGGACAGGGTGATGAGCAGTTCTTC	TRBV13	TRBJ2-1	-	TRBD1
CASSQEGEGLGTNEKLFF	TGCGCCAGCAGCCAAGAGGGGGAGGGATTGGGAACTAATGAAAAACTGTTTTTT	TRBV4-1	TRBJ1-4	-	-
CASTPGLDSSYEQYF	TGTGCCAGCACCCCGGGACTAGACAGCTCCTACGAGCAGTACTTC	TRBV9	TRBJ2-7	-	TRBD2
CASSFSQGYGANVLTF	TGTGCCAGCAGTTTTTCTCAGGGTTATGGGGCCAACGTCCTGACTTTC	TRBV27	TRBJ2-6	-	-
CASSQGDSRLAFF	TGTGCCAGCAGCCAAGGAGACAGTCGGCTGGCTTTCTTT	TRBV3-1/TRBV3-2	TRBJ1-1	few	-
CASSSGQAYGYTF	TGTGCCAGCAGCTCCGGACAGGCCTATGGCTACACCTTC	TRBV7-8	TRBJ1-2	-	TRBD1
CASSRSGQGMSEEKLFF	TGTGCCAGCAGCCGCTCCGGGCAGGGAATGTCAGAGGAAAAACTGTTTTTT	TRBV11-2	TRBJ1-4	-	-
CASSLQGIQYF	TGTGCCAGCAGCCTTCAGGGCATTCAGTACTTC	TRBV11-1	TRBJ2-4	few	-
CASGPPSGVSNQPQHF	TGTGCTAGTGGTCCCCCCTCGGGGGTTAGCAATCAGCCCCAGCATTTT	TRBV12-5	TRBJ1-5	-	-
CASSPWGLNEKLFF	TGTGCCAGCTCACCATGGGGGCTTAATGAAAAACTGTTTTTT	TRBV18	TRBJ1-4	-	-
CASGNSYEQYF	TGTGCCAGCGGTAACAGTTACGAGCAGTACTTC	TRBV25-1	TRBJ2-7	-	-
CASSLYDTYGYTF	TGCGCCAGCAGCTTATACGACACCTATGGCTACACCTTC	TRBV5-1	TRBJ1-2	once	-
CASSGTPTSGWNNEQFF	TGTGCCAGCAGCGGAACCCCGACTAGCGGGTGGAACAATGAGCAGTTCTTC	TRBV9	TRBJ2-1	-	TRBD2
CASSMSATNEKLFF	TGTGCCAGTAGTATGTCCGCAACTAATGAAAAACTGTTTTTT	TRBV19	TRBJ1-4	-	-
CASSPGQGGPQHF	TGTGCCAGCAGCCCAGGACAAGGGGGGCCCCAGCATTTT	TRBV7-2	TRBJ1-5	-	-
CASSLRGQYNEQFF	TGTGCCAGCAGCTTACGCGGTCAGTACAATGAGCAGTTCTTC	TRBV5-4	TRBJ2-1	-	-
CASSPSGQGQYQPQHF	TGTGCCAGCAGCCCATCAGGGCAGGGACAGTATCAGCCCCAGCATTTT	TRBV7-2	TRBJ1-5	once	TRBD1
CASSLGVAGALNEQFF	TGTGCCAGCAGCTTGGGGGTAGCGGGGGCCCTAAATGAGCAGTTCTTC	TRBV5-4	TRBJ2-1	-	TRBD2
CASSLTANTGELFF	TGCGCCAGCAGCTTGACAGCGAACACCGGGGAGCTGTTTTTT	TRBV5-1	TRBJ2-2	-	-
CASSPQVSGSSSYNEQFF	TGTGCCAGCAGCCCCCAGGTTTCCGGGAGCAGCTCCTACAATGAGCAGTTCTTC	TRBV7-2	TRBJ2-1	-	-
CASTGEGAYEQYF	TGTGCCAGCACCGGGGAGGGGGCCTACGAGCAGTACTTC	TRBV6-5	TRBJ2-7	-	-
CASSLASGSSYEQYF	TGTGCCAGCAGCTTAGCTAGCGGGAGCTCCTACGAGCAGTACTTC	TRBV7-6	TRBJ2-7	few	TRBD2
CASSSQAGGQGSPLHF	TGTGCCAGCAGCTCCCAGGCAGGGGGGCAGGGTTCACCCCTCCACTTT	TRBV7-2	TRBJ1-6	-	TRBD1